The 6 T cell receptor beta chains reported below all come from one sample, sequenced in a study of blood T cell repertoires in COVID-19. Only in-frame clones appear in the TCRdb table, and some are missing; sequencing was by immunoSEQ multiplex PCR. The sample lists some 83,000 clones, around nine tenths occurring once. Material for sequencing was peripheral blood. The receptor set was obtained from a woman of 80 years or more with active or convalescent COVID-19.

The CDR3 sequence is CASRQGNIDTQYF. The CDR3 DNA sequence: TGTGCCAGCAGACAGGGGAATATTGATACGCAGTATTTT. The chain joins TRBV25-1 to TRBJ2-3, with 7 bases aligning to TRBD1. The CDR3 runs to 13 residues. J gave up 6 bases and V 6 bases, and 6 bases lay outside the gene matches. In germline, CDR1 is MGHDK, CDR2 SYGVNS.

The J gene is TRBJ2-1, the V gene TRBV19; tentatively, D is TRBD1 (6 bases). This CDR3 has 13 amino acids. Trimming left V 7 bases short and J 10 bases short, with 17 bases between. Germline V gene sequence: CDR1 LNHDA, CDR2 SQIVND (reference sequence). This chain's CDR3 is CASNPARDTEQFF. The CDR3 nucleotides are TGTGCCAGTAATCCCGCCCGGGACACCGAGCAGTTCTTC.

The CDR3 DNA is TGCGCCAGCAGCCCCGCCGAGATCTACAATGAGCAGTTCTTC. Its translation is CASSPAEIYNEQFF. V and J are TRBV5-1 and TRBJ2-1; D unclear. Trimming pared 4 bases from V and 3 bases from J, leaving 11 bases between. The germline V gene has CDR1 SGHRS and CDR2 YFSETQ. This CDR3 region has 14 residues.

This clone has just a few counts. The CDR3 sequence: CASSLRTGGSNQPQHF. In DNA, the CDR3 is TGTGCCAGCAGTTTGCGGACAGGGGGGAGCAATCAGCCCCAGCATTTT. The chain combines TRBV28 with TRBJ1-5; 10 nucleotides match TRBD1. CDR1 and CDR2 (germline): MDHEN, SYDVKM. The V and J ends lost 3 bases and 1 base, in that order; junction bases with no gene match: 3. CDR3 size: 16 residues.

This chain connects TRBV7-9 to TRBJ2-2; TRBD2 matches at 7 bases. J lost 7 bases, V lost 3 bases, and 8 bases had no gene match. From germline, CDR1 is SEHNR and CDR2 FQNEAQ (reference sequence). This CDR3 spans 15 amino acids. CDR3 region: CASSFSGISNGELFF. In DNA form, the CDR3 reads TGTGCCAGCAGCTTCAGCGGGATTTCGAACGGGGAGCTGTTTTTT.

This clone was counted a single time. The V call is TRBV7-8, the J call TRBJ2-5; 12 bases map to TRBD1. From germline, CDR1 is SGHVS and CDR2 FQNEAQ. J lost 4 bases, V lost 5 bases, and 8 bases had no gene match. This CDR3 is 16 amino acids long. CDR3 DNA sequence: TGTGCCAGCAGCCTTGGCAGGGACAGGGGGCGAGAGACCCAGTACTTC. This encodes CASSLGRDRGRETQYF.